The clone carrying this TCR beta chain was detected ten times or more. Its antigen remains unidentified. This CDR3 region has 10 residues. Deletions cut 5 bases from V and 7 bases from J, with 8 bases between. Per germline, CDR1 SQVTM and CDR2 ANQGSEA. The sample comes from a study of T-cell reconstitution after alpha-beta-depleted transplantation in children. Whole-study findings and limits: From surviving recipient T cells and thymic progenitors came the high day-60 TCRbeta diversity observed in some patients. Reports say that about two months after transplant, the alpha-beta T cells came out of several hundred graft clones that had expanded. Newly generated T cells supplied most T-cell counts and diversity one year post-transplant.

Researchers prepared the TCRbeta library using unique molecular identifiers, the study reports. TCRdb re-called the PCR reads with MiXCR, one entry per CDR3 protein. The repertoire holds about 70,000 distinct CDR3 sequences, with approximately 10% as singletons. This chain joins TRBV29-1 and TRBJ1-2, with unresolved D. This TCR derives from a boy between 10 and 17 years old with acute myeloid leukemia, due to receive a stem cell transplant. Sequencing was performed on PBMCs, taken before TCRalphabeta/CD19-depleted stem cell transplant. This CDR3 reads CSVPTGGYTF. The CDR3 DNA sequence: TGCAGCGTTCCAACGGGTGGCTACACCTTC.